This TCR beta chain appears in the sequencing data of a study of T cell responses to AZD1222 COVID-19 vaccine. Here immunoSEQ multiplex PCR was the method, and the copy in TCRdb shows in-frame clones only, minus some. This sample yields about 130,000 clones, of which about 92% are seen a single time; approximately 2% belongs to the top ten. The CDR3 runs to 18 residues. Germline V gene lookup returns CDR1 SNHLY and CDR2 FYNNEI. V was pared by 7 bases and J by 0 bases, with 15 bases of the junction left unmatched. The sample in question was peripheral blood, obtained on day 0 of AZD1222 vaccination. The sequence derives from an adult in good health. The chain links TRBV2 to TRBJ2-3; 8 bases fit TRBD2. The CDR3 protein is CASMVGPSGHPSTDTQYF. CDR3 sequence (DNA): TGTGCCAGCATGGTGGGGCCTAGCGGGCATCCGAGCACAGATACGCAGTATTTT.